This T cell receptor (beta chain) appears in the sequencing data of a study of cytomegalovirus exposure and HLA in healthy donors. From germline, CDR1 is SGHTA and CDR2 FQGNSA. This CDR3 is built from 12 residues. Trimming cost V 2 bases and J 3 bases, with 4 bases left between them. Primers for the PCR totalled 60 Vbeta and 13 Jbeta. Profiled with immunoSEQ multiplex PCR; TCRdb holds only in-frame clones, not every one. Its table lists tens of thousands of clones. The genes are TRBV7-2 and TRBJ1-1; D remains ambiguous. Material for sequencing was PBMCs. This clonotype was sampled from a woman between 40 and 50 years old in good health and CMV-seronegative. CDR3 coding DNA: TGTGCCAGCAGCTTAACACACACTGAAGCTTTCTTT. Translated, it gives CASSLTHTEAFF.